This passage covers 17 T cell receptor beta chains from one sample sequenced in a study of blood T cell repertoires in COVID-19. Only in-frame clones appear in the TCRdb table, and some are missing; sequencing was by immunoSEQ multiplex PCR. The data hold approximately 64,000 clones, with about 88% observed a single time. The sample consisted of PBMCs or T cells enriched from blood (not recorded which). The receptors were sampled from a middle-aged woman who had recovered from COVID-19.

V usage is TRBV5-1 and J usage is TRBJ2-3; no firm D call. The length of the CDR3 is 14 residues. V lost 0 bases, J lost 0 bases, and 5 bases lay in between. Germline values: CDR1 SGHRS, CDR2 YFSETQ. The CDR3 here is CASSLAPSTDTQYF. In DNA, the CDR3 is TGCGCCAGCAGCTTGGCCCCGAGCACAGATACGCAGTATTTT.

The CDR3 sequence: CASSLFTTGTGNTIYF. The CDR3 DNA follows: TGTGCCAGCAGCCTCTTTACGACAGGGACTGGAAACACCATATATTTT. J is TRBJ1-3 and V is TRBV7-9, with 7 nucleotides matching TRBD1. J gave up 2 bases and V 5 bases, and 9 bases lay outside the gene matches. Germline V lookup: CDR1 SEHNR, CDR2 FQNEAQ (reference sequence). The CDR3 totals 16 residues.

The rearrangement joins TRBV6-1 to TRBJ2-1; D might be TRBD1 (6 bases). V gave up 3 bases and J gave up 7 bases, with 16 bases separating them. The CDR3 is made up of 15 amino acids. Germline CDR1 MNHNS, CDR2 SASEGT. CDR3 amino acids: CASSDLQGIRNEQFF. In DNA, the CDR3 is TGTGCCAGCAGTGACCTTCAGGGGATTAGAAATGAGCAGTTCTTC.

The gene calls are TRBV5-4 and TRBJ1-6; TRBD1 matches at 9 bases. Trimming at V came to 4 bases and at J to 9 bases, leaving 11 bases not matched to a gene. The germline V gene encodes CDR1 SGHNT and CDR2 YYREEE (reference sequence). The CDR3 extends over 16 amino acids. This chain's CDR3 is CASSMGPGQGGSPLHF. CDR3 DNA: TGTGCCAGCAGCATGGGCCCGGGACAGGGTGGTTCACCCCTCCACTTT.

The chain is built from TRBV10-3 and TRBJ2-2; a weak D match, TRBD1 (5 bases). CDR1 ENHRY and CDR2 SYGVKD come from the germline V gene. CDR3 length equals 17 residues. Trimming took 2 bases from V and 5 from J, leaving 18 bases between them. The DNA for the CDR3 is TGTGCCATCAGTGAGCCCCCAGAAGGGGTTCTTACCGGGGAGCTGTTTTTT. Translation gives CAISEPPEGVLTGELFF.

The chain is built from TRBV10-2 and TRBJ2-1; 9 nucleotides agree with TRBD2. V shed 4 bases and J 9 bases; nucleotides not matched to a gene: 7. Germline V CDR1 and CDR2: WSHSY, SAAADI. The CDR3 extends over 14 amino acids. The CDR3 protein is CASSALAGPTEQFF. The DNA for the CDR3 is TGCGCCAGCAGTGCCCTAGCGGGGCCCACTGAGCAGTTCTTC.

This clone is a singleton in its sample. This chain joins TRBV24-1 and TRBJ2-2; D possibly corresponds to TRBD1 (5 bases). V lost 3 bases, J lost 1 base, and 11 bases lay in between. This CDR3 region has 16 residues. Germline loops: CDR1 KGHDR, CDR2 SFDVKD. CDR3: CATSDILRGNTGELFF. For the CDR3, the DNA is TGTGCCACCAGTGATATACTTAGGGGGAACACCGGGGAGCTGTTTTTT.

The V gene is TRBV11-2, the J gene TRBJ1-6, with 8 bases aligning to TRBD1. Per germline, CDR1 SGHAT and CDR2 FQNNGV. Trimming cost V 5 bases and J 6 bases; bases outside gene matches: 15. The CDR3 extends over 18 amino acids. For the CDR3, the DNA is TGTGCCAGCAGCCCCCAAATCCCAGGACAGGGTGGTAATTCACCCCTCCACTTT. Its translation: CASSPQIPGQGGNSPLHF.

The chain recombines TRBV19 with TRBJ1-5; D ambiguous. This CDR3 is 16 amino acids long. V lost 5 bases and J 0 bases, leaving 14 bases between the germline ends. CDR1 and CDR2 from the germline V gene are LNHDA and SQIVND (reference sequence). In nucleotides, the CDR3 is TGTGCCAGTAGTCGCCATTTCCCTAATAGCAATCAGCCCCAGCATTTT. As protein: CASSRHFPNSNQPQHF.

DNA of the CDR3: TGTGCCATCAGTGAGGGGACTAGTAGTCAAGAGACCCAGTACTTC. This encodes CAISEGTSSQETQYF. The chain links TRBV10-3 to TRBJ2-5, with 8 bases fitting TRBD2. Per the germline V gene, CDR1 is ENHRY and CDR2 is SYGVKD. The CDR3 has 15 amino acids. Trimming removed 2 bases from V and 2 bases from J; junction bases left unmatched: 4.

V is TRBV10-1 and J is TRBJ1-6, with D possibly TRBD1 on 5 matching bases. Germline CDR1 reads WNHNN; CDR2 reads SYGVQD (reference sequence). CDR3 size: 12 residues. V shed 6 bases and J shed 6 bases, with 6 bases lying between them. The CDR3 DNA reads TGCGCCAGCAGCCAGGGTAATTCACCCCTCCACTTT. Protein sequence: CASSQGNSPLHF.

The rearrangement uses TRBV2 and TRBJ2-7, with TRBD2 as a possible D gene (6 bases). The germline V and J ends were trimmed by 2 bases and 2 bases, with 10 bases remaining between them. CDR3 length: 14 residues. The germline CDR1 and CDR2 sequences are SNHLY and FYNNEI. CDR3 in amino acids: CASSERRGTYEQYF. CDR3 DNA: TGTGCCAGCAGTGAACGGAGGGGTACCTACGAGCAGTACTTC. Supplemented by reference TRBV2 and TRBJ2-7, the full variable domain reads EPEVTQTPSHQVTQMGQEVILRCVPISNHLYFYWYRQILGQKVEFLVSFYNNEISEKSEIFDDQFSVERPDGSNFTLKIRSTKLEDSAMYFCASSERRGTYEQYFGPGTRLTVT.

This rearrangement joins TRBV19 to TRBJ2-7; 8 bases agree with TRBD2. CDR1 is LNHDA, CDR2 SQIVND, per germline (reference sequence). The CDR3 totals 16 residues. V lost 5 bases and J lost 7; bases outside the gene matches: 16. The CDR3 DNA follows: TGTGCCAGTAGTTATATGACTAGCGCGGCCCCCTGGGAGCAGTACTTC. Amino acids: CASSYMTSAAPWEQYF.

V and J are TRBV6-5 and TRBJ1-6; TRBD1 agrees at 9 bases. The CDR3 loop spans 15 amino acids. Germline-derived CDR1 and CDR2 are MNHEY and SVGAGI. V gave up 5 bases and J gave up 7 bases; unmatched junction bases: 6. CDR3 in DNA: TGTGCCAGCAGTAAGACCGGGACAGGGAATTCACCCCTCCACTTT. It is translated as CASSKTGTGNSPLHF.

The chain couples TRBV5-1 to TRBJ1-5, with TRBD1 as a possible D gene (5 bases). The germline gives CDR1 SGHRS, CDR2 YFSETQ. This CDR3 is 14 amino acids long. Trimming shortened V by 4 bases and J by 3 bases, and 11 bases separated the two germline ends. The CDR3 DNA reads TGCGCCAGCAGCCCCGACAGCTTCAATCAGCCCCAGCATTTT. Residues: CASSPDSFNQPQHF.

The CDR3 DNA reads TGTGCCAGCAGCAGGCCCGGACAGGGCGAGACCCAGTACTTC. Translation: CASSRPGQGETQYF. The J gene is TRBJ2-5, the V gene TRBV5-5; the match to TRBD1 covers 8 bases. The germline V gene has CDR1 SGHKS and CDR2 YYEKEE (reference sequence). Unmatched junction bases numbered 7, after V lost 4 bases and J lost 5 bases. The CDR3 is made up of 14 amino acids.

The V gene is TRBV7-6, the J gene TRBJ2-5; TRBD2 might be the D (5 bases). The V gene lost 5 bases and the J gene lost 7 bases, with 17 bases spanning the gap. This CDR3 region has 14 residues. Germline CDR1 SGHVS, CDR2 FNYEAQ. For the CDR3, the DNA is TGTGCCAGCAGCCCGGGTCCCCAAAGCGGGACCCAGTACTTC. This encodes CASSPGPQSGTQYF.